This T cell receptor (beta chain) was sequenced in a study of blood T cells in healthy people across ages. Then a second PCR, running roughly 6 to 11 cycles, was carried out with a sample-barcoded 5' primer and a J-beta primer mix. TCRdb called the 5' RACE reads again in MiXCR, with one record for every CDR3 protein. The sample carries some 1,800,000 distinct CDR3 sequences, 30% to 40% recorded once. V shed 9 bases and J 0 bases; nucleotides not matched to a gene: 2. Germline-derived CDR1 and CDR2 are ENHRY and SYGVKD. CDR3 length: 12 amino acids. This receptor was identified in a human donor in good health. The chain carries TRBV10-3 and TRBJ2-7; 7 bases agree with TRBD2. What was sequenced was blood. This chain's CDR3 is CAIRGVSYEQYF. Here the CDR3 DNA reads TGTGCCATTCGGGGGGTCTCCTACGAGCAGTACTTC.